These 32 T cell receptor beta chains came from one sample sequenced in a study of T-cell memory formation after mild COVID-19. MiXCR, applied by TCRdb to the 5' RACE reads, yields one record per CDR3 protein. The sample has roughly 400,000 distinct CDR3 sequences, roughly 17% seen once. The specimen was PBMCs or a T cell subset sorted from them (not recorded which). Receptors originate from a man between 18 and 35 years old who had mild COVID-19 (a few samples of this study predate the infection). Cell type and time point are not known.

The genes are TRBV20-1 and TRBJ1-1; maybe TRBD1 (6 bases). V shed 2 bases and J shed 6 bases, with 19 bases lying between them. Germline V gene data show CDR1 as DFQATT and CDR2 as SNEGSKA (reference sequence). There are 15 residues in the CDR3. CDR3 protein: CSARSGRGARAEAFF. CDR3 sequence (DNA): TGCAGTGCTAGATCTGGGAGGGGGGCTCGGGCTGAAGCTTTCTTT.

There are a few counts of this clonotype. Here the CDR3 DNA reads TGTGCCAGCAGCCAAGAAAGGGTAGCGGGGAGCACAGATACGCAGTATTTT. This encodes CASSQERVAGSTDTQYF. This sequence joins TRBV3-1 and TRBJ2-3, with 8 bases fitting TRBD2. J lost 0 bases, V lost 0 bases, and 5 bases had no gene match. Germline V CDR1 and CDR2: LGHDT, YNNKEL (reference sequence). The CDR3 has 17 residues.

This clonotype was detected only a few times. This chain joins TRBV6-1 and TRBJ2-7, with D possibly matching TRBD2 (5 bases). Germline V CDR1 and CDR2: MNHNS, SASEGT. This CDR3 comprises 15 residues. Trimming left V 5 bases short and J 4 bases short, with 18 bases between. CDR3 nucleotide sequence: TGTGCCAGCAGTCCCCAGACGGGATCCCCGTACGAGCAGTACGTC. Amino acid sequence: CASSPQTGSPYEQYV.

The chain carries TRBV7-2 and TRBJ1-2; D perhaps matches TRBD1 (6 bases). V was trimmed by 5 bases and J by 0 bases, leaving 16 bases between them. Germline V gene sequence: CDR1 SGHTA, CDR2 FQGNSA. The CDR3 extends over 16 amino acids. The CDR3 DNA is TGTGCCAGCAGCCCGCAGGGGCCACCAACTAACTATGGCTACACCTTC. It specifies CASSPQGPPTNYGYTF.

This clonotype showed up just a few times. The CDR3 reads CASSHPRVSRGAEPSTDTQYF. The DNA of the CDR3 is TGCGCCAGCAGCCATCCAAGGGTTTCGCGGGGGGCCGAACCTAGCACAGATACGCAGTATTTT. The J gene is TRBJ2-3, the V gene TRBV4-1, with TRBD2 matching over 8 bases. The J segment lost 0 bases and the V segment lost 3 bases, leaving 20 bases of the junction unmatched. This CDR3 region has 21 residues. Germline V gene lookup returns CDR1 MGHRA and CDR2 YSYEKL.

The rearrangement joins TRBV19 to TRBJ2-2, with no clear D. The V gene lost 4 bases and the J gene lost 4 bases, with 16 bases spanning the gap. The CDR3 sequence is 16 residues long. Germline V gene sequence: CDR1 LNHDA, CDR2 SQIVND (reference sequence). The CDR3 region has the DNA TGTGCCAGTAGTACCCTGGCCCGGCCGTCCACCGGGGAGCTGTTTTTT. Protein sequence: CASSTLARPSTGELFF.

About this clonotype itself: It may be a read error: a sequence one base away is much more abundant. The V gene is TRBV12-3 or TRBV12-4, the J gene TRBJ1-1; D remains ambiguous. The CDR3 spans 13 residues. DNA for the CDR3: TGTGACAGCAGTTTCTACAGTGGCACTGAAGCTTTCTTT. Encoded protein: CDSSFYSGTEAFF.

The V and J genes are TRBV6-2 or TRBV6-3 and TRBJ2-7; 8 bases line up with TRBD2. There are 16 residues in the CDR3. The ends lost 0 bases at V and 3 bases at J; junction bases unmatched: 7. CDR1 is MNHEY and CDR2 is SVGEGT in the germline V gene. The CDR3 DNA follows: TGTGCCAGCAGTTACTCGACCAGCGGGGGAGACTACGAGCAGTACGTC. This encodes CASSYSTSGGDYEQYV.

The chain has TRBV7-9 and TRBJ1-1; unclear D gene. V lost 1 base and J 5 bases, leaving 8 bases between the germline ends. Per the germline V gene, CDR1 is SEHNR and CDR2 is FQNEAQ (reference sequence). The CDR3 sequence is 13 residues long. The CDR3 sequence: CASSLVEGTEAFF. The CDR3 DNA sequence: TGTGCCAGCAGCTTAGTCGAAGGTACTGAAGCTTTCTTT.

This clonotype has only a few counts. This sequence joins TRBV11-2 and TRBJ2-3; no clear D gene. The CDR3 loop spans 15 amino acids. V was cut by 3 bases and J by 3 bases, with 13 bases left in between. Germline values: CDR1 SGHAT, CDR2 FQNNGV. CDR3 in amino acids: CASSFAALGTDTQYF. In nucleotides, the CDR3 is TGTGCCAGCAGCTTCGCAGCATTAGGTACAGATACGCAGTATTTT.

A few counts support this clonotype. The chain joins TRBV5-1 to TRBJ2-3, with no clear D. Trimming left V 4 bases short and J 6 bases short, with 15 bases between. Germline CDR1 reads SGHRS; CDR2 reads YFSETQ. CDR3 length equals 14 residues. CDR3 residues: CASSVGLGGDTQYF. CDR3 nucleotide sequence: TGCGCCAGCAGCGTGGGCCTCGGTGGCGATACGCAGTATTTT.

This chain joins TRBV28 and TRBJ2-1; D is unresolved. This CDR3 is 16 amino acids long. The ends were cut back, 7 bases at V and 3 bases at J, with 19 bases in the middle. Germline V gives CDR1 MDHEN, CDR2 SYDVKM. CDR3: CASTSPGVSFYNEQFF. CDR3 nucleotide sequence: TGTGCCAGCACTTCCCCAGGAGTGTCGTTCTACAATGAGCAGTTCTTC.

The chain is built from TRBV7-2 and TRBJ1-3; TRBD1 matches 7 bases. This CDR3 spans 16 amino acids. Germline assignment: CDR1 SGHTA and CDR2 FQGNSA. With 5 bases clipped from V and 0 bases from J, the junction kept 7 bases outside the gene matches. This chain's CDR3 is CASSLVRQGSGNTIYF. The CDR3 region has the DNA TGTGCCAGCAGCCTCGTTCGACAGGGCTCTGGAAACACCATATATTTT.

This clonotype was seen a handful of times. The V and J genes are TRBV7-9 and TRBJ1-1; the D is unclear. The CDR3 is 14 amino acids. Germline V gene data show CDR1 as SEHNR and CDR2 as FQNEAQ (reference sequence). V was cut by 3 bases and J by 0 bases, with 8 bases left in between. The CDR3 coding sequence is TGTGCCAGCAGCTTTACCCCGGTGAACACTGAAGCTTTCTTT. Its protein product is CASSFTPVNTEAFF.

The chain recombines TRBV4-1 with TRBJ2-3, with D tentatively TRBD1 or TRBD2 (5 bases each). The CDR3 extends over 14 amino acids. V lost 5 bases, J lost 4 bases, and 13 bases lay in between. The germline CDR1 and CDR2 sequences are MGHRA and YSYEKL. The DNA for the CDR3 is TGCGCCAGCAGCGATGGGACGTTCGCAGATACGCAGTATTTT. Its translation: CASSDGTFADTQYF.

This clonotype was counted a few times. V gene TRBV6-6 combines with J gene TRBJ1-5; 8 positions agree with TRBD1. V shed 6 bases, J shed 4 bases, and the junction held 8 bases outside the gene matches. The germline gives CDR1 MNHNY, CDR2 SVGAGI (reference sequence). This CDR3 spans 15 amino acids. The CDR3 DNA reads TGTGCCAGCAGGGGACTAAGACAGGGGAATCAGCCCCAGCATTTT. Translation: CASRGLRQGNQPQHF.

This clonotype has more than one count but fewer than ten. The chain carries TRBV4-3 and TRBJ2-3; 13 nucleotides align to TRBD2. The CDR3 has 18 residues. V was clipped by 3 bases and J by 1 base; unmatched bases: 7. Germline V gene data show CDR1 as LGHNA and CDR2 as YSLEER. CDR3 sequence: CASSHTSGGGYGTDTQYF. The DNA of the CDR3 is TGCGCCAGCAGCCATACTAGCGGGGGGGGCTACGGCACAGATACGCAGTATTTT.

Concerning this clonotype itself: A much larger clone is a single base away; this may be a read error. DNA for the CDR3: TGCGCCAGCAGCCAAGCTCAGGACAGGGGGCCCTCGGGCACCGGGGAGCTGTTTTTT. Its translation is CASSQAQDRGPSGTGELFF. The gene calls are TRBV4-1 and TRBJ2-2; TRBD1 matches 11 bases. V lost 1 base to trimming and J lost 4 bases; unmatched junction nucleotides: 11. CDR3 length equals 19 residues. CDR1 MGHRA and CDR2 YSYEKL come from the germline V gene.

The chain combines TRBV6-6 with TRBJ2-1; D not certain. The germline gives CDR1 MNHNY, CDR2 SVGAGI (reference sequence). The CDR3 extends over 12 amino acids. Trimming removed 5 bases at V and 9 bases at J, with 11 bases between. The CDR3, as DNA: TGTGCCAGCAGTCTGGCGTCTCGTGAGCAGTTCTTC. This encodes CASSLASREQFF.

Only a few counts were recorded for this clonotype. The chain has TRBV20-1 and TRBJ1-1, with 7 bases fitting TRBD1. The CDR3 covers 15 residues. J was trimmed by 0 bases and V by 2 bases; bases with no gene match: 6. CDR1 is DFQATT, CDR2 SNEGSKA, per germline (reference sequence). This chain's CDR3 is CSARKTGSMNTEAFF. The CDR3 coding sequence is TGCAGTGCTAGAAAGACAGGGTCCATGAACACTGAAGCTTTCTTT.

The rearrangement joins TRBV9 to TRBJ2-2; a weak D match, TRBD1 (6 bases). Germline CDR1 reads SGDLS; CDR2 reads YYNGEE. This CDR3 region has 17 residues. V gave up 0 bases and J gave up 2 bases, with 14 bases separating them. CDR3 bases: TGTGCCAGCAGCGTAGCGGCCGGGACACAAAACACCGGGGAGCTGTTTTTT. It is translated as CASSVAAGTQNTGELFF.

The chain carries TRBV4-2 and TRBJ2-7; the D gene is possibly TRBD1 (6 bases). Germline V gene data show CDR1 as LGHNA and CDR2 as YNFKEQ. V dropped 1 base and J dropped 5 bases, with 15 bases sitting between them. This CDR3 contains 15 residues. The CDR3 coding sequence is TGTGCCAGCAGCCAAGGCCAGGGGACGGTTCACGAGCAGTACTTC. As protein: CASSQGQGTVHEQYF.

The chain joins TRBV20-1 to TRBJ1-1; 9 nucleotides line up with TRBD1. CDR1 and CDR2 from the germline V gene are DFQATT and SNEGSKA (reference sequence). The V and J ends lost 6 bases and 0 bases, in that order; junction bases with no gene match: 14. CDR3 size: 17 residues. CDR3 coding DNA: TGCAGTGCGAACCACAGGGGGCCACTTCCTATGAACACTGAAGCTTTCTTT. Protein: CSANHRGPLPMNTEAFF.

The V call is TRBV5-1, the J call TRBJ2-7; a weak D match, TRBD2 (5 bases). From germline, CDR1 is SGHRS and CDR2 YFSETQ. The CDR3 consists of 16 residues. Between the trimmed V and J ends, which lost 4 bases and 2 bases, there was a span of 19 bases. CDR3: CASSPRDTTVTYEQYF. The DNA for the CDR3 is TGCGCCAGCAGCCCCCGGGATACGACGGTGACCTACGAGCAGTACTTC.

The chain carries TRBV11-2 and TRBJ2-4, with D unclear. V was shortened by 1 base and J by 3 bases, with 13 bases between the two germline ends. The germline gives CDR1 SGHAT, CDR2 FQNNGV. This CDR3 contains 16 residues. The CDR3 sequence: CASSLGQGLHKNIQYF. In DNA form, the CDR3 reads TGTGCCAGCAGCTTAGGGCAAGGCCTACACAAAAACATTCAGTACTTC.

There are a few counts of this clonotype. V and J are TRBV6-5 and TRBJ2-5; possible D gene TRBD2, 7 bases. Trimming stripped 0 bases from V and 5 bases from J, with 13 bases between. CDR3 length equals 15 residues. CDR1 is MNHEY and CDR2 is SVGAGI in the germline V gene. CDR3 sequence (DNA): TGTGCCAGCAGTTACTCCGGGGGGCGTTGGGAGACCCAGTACTTC. It specifies CASSYSGGRWETQYF.

This clonotype has a handful of counts. At one of its ends the junction is not consistent with the germline gene, which may arise from a read error. The CDR3 bases are TGCGCCAGCAGCTCAGGACAGCCAAATGAAAAACTGTATTTT. It is translated as CASSSGQPNEKLYF. This chain uses TRBV5-1 with TRBJ1-4, with D perhaps matching TRBD1 (6 bases). The germline V gene has CDR1 SGHRS and CDR2 YFSETQ. The CDR3 extends over 14 amino acids.

There are a few counts of this clonotype. This CDR3 is CASSLVLHEQFF. The CDR3 DNA is TGTGCCAGCAGCTTAGTCTTGCATGAGCAGTTCTTC. The chain joins TRBV7-2 to TRBJ2-1; D is unclear. The V gene lost 1 base and the J gene lost 8 bases, with 6 bases spanning the gap. CDR1 SGHTA and CDR2 FQGNSA come from the germline V gene. This CDR3 is 12 amino acids long.

The gene calls are TRBV5-4 and TRBJ1-4, with 7 bases fitting TRBD1. With 4 bases clipped from V and 8 bases from J, the junction kept 8 bases outside the gene matches. This CDR3 region has 14 residues. Germline V CDR1 and CDR2: SGHNT, YYREEE (reference sequence). The CDR3: CASSTGQWLEKLFF. The CDR3 nucleotides read TGTGCCAGCAGCACGGGACAGTGGTTGGAAAAACTGTTTTTT.

This rearrangement joins TRBV28 to TRBJ2-5, with 12 bases matching TRBD2. CDR3 length: 16 amino acids. Trimming cost V 4 bases and J 6 bases; bases outside gene matches: 9. CDR1 is MDHEN, CDR2 SYDVKM, per germline. CDR3 DNA: TGTGCCAGCAGTTCTCAACTAGCGGGGGGTATGCAGACCCAGTACTTC. Amino acids: CASSSQLAGGMQTQYF.

This clonotype has a handful of counts. J is TRBJ2-2 and V is TRBV5-6; no firm D call. This CDR3 has 15 residues. V lost 2 bases, J lost 1 base, and 9 bases lay in between. Germline CDR1 is SGHDT and CDR2 is YYEEEE. DNA of the CDR3: TGTGCCAGCAGCTTAGTCTCGAGGAACACCGGGGAGCTGTTTTTT. Protein product: CASSLVSRNTGELFF.

In this sample, this clonotype turned up a few times. The J gene is TRBJ1-2, the V gene TRBV27; TRBD1 matches 7 bases. With V trimmed by 3 bases and J by 5 bases, 9 bases remained unmatched. CDR1 and CDR2 from the germline V gene are MNHEY and SMNVEV (reference sequence). The CDR3 extends over 15 amino acids. The CDR3 spells CASSFAPTGSYGYTF. CDR3 nucleotides: TGTGCCAGCAGTTTTGCACCGACAGGGTCTTATGGCTACACCTTC.